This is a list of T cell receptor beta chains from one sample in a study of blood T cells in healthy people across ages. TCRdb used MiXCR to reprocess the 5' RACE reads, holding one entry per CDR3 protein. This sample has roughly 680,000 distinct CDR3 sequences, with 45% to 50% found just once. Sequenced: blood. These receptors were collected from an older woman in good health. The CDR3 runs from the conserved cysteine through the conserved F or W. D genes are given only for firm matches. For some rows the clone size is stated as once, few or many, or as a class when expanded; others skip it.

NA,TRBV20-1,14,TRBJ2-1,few,CSAREGGNYNEQFF,TGCAGTGCTAGAGAGGGCGGAAACTACAATGAGCAGTTCTTC
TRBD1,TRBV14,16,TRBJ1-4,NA,CASSLLGTGNSEKLFF,TGTGCCAGCAGCCTCCTCGGGACAGGGAATAGCGAAAAACTGTTTTTT
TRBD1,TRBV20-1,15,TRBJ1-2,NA,CSAQLDRARLDGYTF,TGCAGTGCCCAGTTGGACAGGGCGCGGCTAGATGGCTACACCTTC
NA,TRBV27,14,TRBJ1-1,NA,CASSATKMNTEAFF,TGTGCCAGCAGTGCCACAAAGATGAACACTGAAGCTTTCTTT
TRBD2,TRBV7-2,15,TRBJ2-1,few,CASSPPGTTYNEQFF,TGTGCCAGCAGCCCCCCGGGGACTACCTACAATGAGCAGTTCTTC
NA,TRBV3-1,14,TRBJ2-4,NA,CASSQEGIAAGQYF,TGTGCCAGCAGCCAAGAGGGGATAGCTGCGGGGCAGTACTTC
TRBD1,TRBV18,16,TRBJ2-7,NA,CASLGDSGQGTYEQYF,TGTGCCAGCTTGGGGGACTCGGGACAGGGGACGTACGAGCAGTACTTC
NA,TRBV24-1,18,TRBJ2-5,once,CATSDPRSEAGMGETQYF,TGTGCCACCAGTGATCCCCGCTCGGAGGCGGGGATGGGAGAGACCCAGTACTTC
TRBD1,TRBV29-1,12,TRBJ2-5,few,CSQSGQGGTQYF,TGCAGCCAATCGGGACAGGGTGGGACCCAGTACTTC
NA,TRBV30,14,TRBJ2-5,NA,CAWSAQGISETQYF,TGTGCCTGGAGTGCCCAGGGGATTAGTGAGACCCAGTACTTC
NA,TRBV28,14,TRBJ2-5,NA,CASSLGVGSETQYF,TGTGCCAGCAGTTTGGGAGTAGGGTCGGAGACCCAGTACTTC
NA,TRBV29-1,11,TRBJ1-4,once,CSVGGNEKLYF,TGCAGCGTAGGCGGTAATGAAAAACTGTATTTT
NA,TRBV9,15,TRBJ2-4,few,CASSVGRAGQNIQYF,TGTGCCAGCAGCGTAGGGCGGGCGGGGCAAAACATTCAGTACTTC
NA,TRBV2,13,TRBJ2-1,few,CASMIRDLNEQFF,TGTGCCAGCATGATCCGGGACTTAAATGAGCAGTTCTTC
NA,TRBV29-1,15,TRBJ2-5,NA,CSVKGGGEYQETQYF,TGCAGCGTAAAAGGAGGGGGGGAGTACCAAGAGACCCAGTACTTC
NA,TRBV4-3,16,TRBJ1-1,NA,CASSQGIDRSNTEAFF,TGCGCCAGCAGCCAAGGAATCGACCGTTCGAACACTGAAGCTTTCTTT
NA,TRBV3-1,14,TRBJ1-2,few,CASSQVPGEFGYTF,TGTGCCAGCAGCCAAGTCCCGGGGGAATTTGGCTACACCTTC
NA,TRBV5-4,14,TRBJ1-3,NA,CASSLKGAGNTIYF,TGTGCCAGCAGCTTGAAAGGCGCTGGAAACACCATATATTTT
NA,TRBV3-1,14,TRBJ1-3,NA,CASSQTGTGNTIYF,TGTGCCAGCAGCCAGACGGGCACTGGAAACACCATATATTTT
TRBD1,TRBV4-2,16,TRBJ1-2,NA,CASSRSELTGDNGYTF,TGTGCCAGCAGCCGAAGTGAACTGACAGGGGATAACGGCTACACCTTC
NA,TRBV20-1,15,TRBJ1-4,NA,CSAPGVAGYNEKLFF,TGCAGTGCTCCCGGGGTAGCGGGATACAATGAAAAACTGTTTTTT
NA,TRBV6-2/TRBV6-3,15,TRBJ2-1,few,CASSYPRLGGTEQFF,TGTGCCAGCAGTTACCCGAGACTAGGGGGGACTGAGCAGTTCTTC
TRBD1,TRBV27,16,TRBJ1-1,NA,CASRVTGGGLNTEAFF,TGTGCCAGCAGAGTGACAGGGGGCGGACTGAACACTGAAGCTTTCTTT
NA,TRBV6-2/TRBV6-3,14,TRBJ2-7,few,CASTVDGVADEQYF,TGTGCCAGCACGGTAGATGGAGTGGCAGACGAGCAGTACTTC
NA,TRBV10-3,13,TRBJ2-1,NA,CATGGGPYNEQFF,TGTGCCACTGGTGGGGGACCCTACAATGAGCAGTTCTTC
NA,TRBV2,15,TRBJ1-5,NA,CASRAQGRQGQPQHF,TGTGCCAGCAGAGCTCAGGGGCGGCAGGGGCAGCCCCAGCATTTT
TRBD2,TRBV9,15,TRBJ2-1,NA,CASSVRTSSPNEQFF,TGTGCCAGCAGCGTGAGGACTAGCAGCCCCAATGAGCAGTTCTTC
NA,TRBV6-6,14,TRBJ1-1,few,CASSQAGANTEAFF,TGTGCCAGCAGTCAGGCAGGGGCGAACACTGAAGCTTTCTTT
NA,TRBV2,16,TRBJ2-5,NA,CASSESFGFGQETQYF,TGTGCCAGCAGCGAGAGCTTTGGGTTCGGACAAGAGACCCAGTACTTC
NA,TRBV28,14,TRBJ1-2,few,CASSSVGGAYGYTF,TGTGCCAGCAGCTCCGTGGGAGGGGCTTATGGCTACACCTTC
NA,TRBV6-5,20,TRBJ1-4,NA,CASSYRSYSSSGRGNEKLFF,TGTGCCAGCAGTTACCGTTCCTATTCGAGTTCAGGTCGCGGTAATGAAAAACTGTTTTTT
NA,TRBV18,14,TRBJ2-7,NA,CASSAAWDHDEQYF,TGTGCCAGCTCAGCGGCGTGGGATCACGACGAGCAGTACTTC
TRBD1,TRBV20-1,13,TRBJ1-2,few,CSAPGQGTYGYTF,TGCAGTGCTCCCGGACAGGGAACGTATGGCTACACCTTC
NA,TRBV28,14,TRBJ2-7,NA,CASTHGGATYEQYF,TGTGCCAGCACTCATGGCGGGGCGACCTACGAGCAGTACTTC
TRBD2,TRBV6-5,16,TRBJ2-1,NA,CASSYGLAGTHNEQFF,TGTGCCAGCAGTTACGGGCTAGCGGGGACCCACAATGAGCAGTTCTTC
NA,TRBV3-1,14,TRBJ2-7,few,CASSQAVRPHEQYF,TGTGCCAGCAGCCAAGCGGTCAGGCCCCACGAGCAGTACTTC
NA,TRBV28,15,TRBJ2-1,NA,CASRDRAPRGNEQFF,TGTGCCAGCAGGGACAGAGCCCCAAGGGGGAATGAGCAGTTCTTC
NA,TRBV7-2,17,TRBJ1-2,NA,CASSLRVGQYDNYGYTF,TGTGCCAGCAGCTTACGCGTAGGACAGTACGATAACTATGGCTACACCTTC
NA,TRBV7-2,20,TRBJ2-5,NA,CASSLAGNLGYSRNQETQYF,TGTGCCAGCAGCTTAGCGGGAAATTTAGGGTACAGCAGGAATCAAGAGACCCAGTACTTC
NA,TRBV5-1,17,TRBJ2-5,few,CASSLARGGGGSETQYF,TGCGCCAGCAGCTTGGCCAGGGGAGGCGGTGGAAGTGAGACCCAGTACTTC
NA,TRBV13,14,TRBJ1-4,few,CASSSRGVDEKLFF,TGTGCCAGCAGCTCCCGAGGGGTTGATGAAAAACTGTTTTTT
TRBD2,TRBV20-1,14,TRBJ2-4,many,CSALAGGGKNIQYF,TGCAGTGCTCTAGCGGGAGGAGGTAAAAACATTCAGTACTTC
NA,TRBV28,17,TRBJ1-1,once,CASSLVDLDRPNTEAFF,TGTGCCAGCAGTCTAGTCGATTTGGACAGACCGAACACTGAAGCTTTCTTT
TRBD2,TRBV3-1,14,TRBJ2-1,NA,CASSRGGGPNEQFF,TGTGCCAGCAGCCGGGGGGGAGGGCCTAATGAGCAGTTCTTC
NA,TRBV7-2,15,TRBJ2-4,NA,CASSLADIAKNIQYF,TGTGCCAGCAGCTTGGCAGACATAGCCAAAAACATTCAGTACTTC
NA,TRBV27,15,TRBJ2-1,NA,CASNRPALAYNEQFF,TGTGCCAGCAACAGACCGGCGCTAGCCTACAATGAGCAGTTCTTC
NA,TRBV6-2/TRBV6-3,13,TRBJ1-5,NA,CASSPSLNQPQHF,TGTGCCAGCAGTCCCTCCCTAAATCAGCCCCAGCATTTT
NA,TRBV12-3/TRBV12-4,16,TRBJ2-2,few,CASTTRGTSNTGELFF,TGTGCCAGCACTACTCGAGGGACTTCGAACACCGGGGAGCTGTTTTTT